The 31 T cell receptor beta chains below come from one sample, sequenced in a study of T-cell memory formation after mild COVID-19. TCRdb recomputed calls from the 5' RACE reads with MiXCR, one row per CDR3 protein. The sample includes around 470,000 distinct CDR3 sequences, approximately 20% of them seen just once. Input material: PBMCs or a T cell subset sorted from them (not recorded which). The source is an adult woman who had mild COVID-19 (a few samples of this study predate the infection). Cell type and time point are not known.

In this sample, this clonotype turned up a few times. The V and J genes are TRBV7-2 and TRBJ2-7, with TRBD2 as a possible D gene (6 bases). V dropped 3 bases and J dropped 6 bases, with 18 bases sitting between them. The CDR3 spans 15 residues. Germline lookup yields CDR1 SGHTA and CDR2 FQGNSA. This CDR3 is CASSFGSGTPIEQYF. The CDR3 DNA sequence: TGTGCCAGCAGCTTTGGTAGCGGAACTCCTATCGAGCAGTACTTC.

A few counts support this clonotype. This sequence joins TRBV30 and TRBJ2-3; D call uncertain. The CDR3 has 11 amino acids. The germline gives CDR1 GTSNPN, CDR2 SVGIG (reference sequence). V was shortened by 3 bases and J by 7 bases, with 8 bases between the two germline ends. CDR3 amino acids: CAWRGSHTQYF. The CDR3 DNA follows: TGTGCCTGGAGGGGATCCCATACGCAGTATTTT.

The V call is TRBV27, the J call TRBJ1-6; 7 positions match TRBD1. The V gene end was trimmed by 5 bases and the J gene end by 7 bases; junction bases not matched to a gene: 8. The CDR3 runs 15 residues. Germline V gives CDR1 MNHEY, CDR2 SMNVEV (reference sequence). Here the CDR3 reads CASSTPGQQNSPLHF. The CDR3 nucleotides read TGTGCCAGCAGTACTCCGGGACAGCAGAATTCACCCCTCCACTTT.

This clonotype occurred a few times. A read error may account for a junction end that differs from germline. The chain carries TRBV29-1 and TRBJ1-1; no definite D call. The CDR3 spans 11 residues. From germline, CDR1 is SQVTM and CDR2 ANQGSEA. The CDR3 spells CAGQAALEAFF. DNA for the CDR3: TGTGCCGGGCAGGCCGCCCTTGAAGCTTTCTTT.

In its sample, this clonotype was seen a few times. The chain links TRBV15 to TRBJ2-2, with unresolved D. The V gene lost 0 bases and the J gene lost 3 bases, with 8 bases spanning the gap. The CDR3 extends over 15 amino acids. Germline loops: CDR1 LNHNV, CDR2 YYDKDF (reference sequence). In nucleotides, the CDR3 is TGTGCCACCAGCAGAGATTCATGGGACACCGGGGAGCTGTTTTTT. This codes for CATSRDSWDTGELFF. Together with reference TRBV15 and TRBJ2-2, the CDR3 gives the full variable domain: DAMVIQNPRYQVTQFGKPVTLSCSQTLNHNVMYWYQQKSSQAPKLLFHYYDKDFNNEADTPDNFQSRRPNTSFCFLDIRSPGLGDTAMYLCATSRDSWDTGELFFGEGSRLTVL.

The gene calls are TRBV7-6 and TRBJ1-3, with D hard to call. CDR3 size: 15 residues. V gave up 5 bases and J gave up 8 bases, with 19 bases separating them. Germline V gene sequence: CDR1 SGHVS, CDR2 FNYEAQ. The CDR3 protein is CASSLKGRWSHTIYF. CDR3 bases: TGTGCCAGCAGCCTGAAAGGACGGTGGAGTCACACCATATATTTT. The whole variable domain, remainder taken from reference TRBV7-6 and TRBJ1-3, is GAGVSQSPRYKVTKRGQDVALRCDPISGHVSLYWYRQALGQGPEFLTYFNYEAQQDKSGLPNDRFSAERPEGSISTLTIQRTEQRDSAMYRCASSLKGRWSHTIYFGEGSWLTVV.

This chain links TRBV24-1 with TRBJ2-4; 7 positions agree with TRBD2. J was trimmed by 9 bases and V by 7 bases; bases with no gene match: 11. The CDR3 totals 14 residues. From germline, CDR1 is KGHDR and CDR2 SFDVKD. The CDR3 spells CATSPGTGGSIQYF. DNA of the CDR3: TGTGCCACCAGCCCTGGGACGGGGGGAAGCATTCAGTACTTC.

There are many counts of this clonotype. The V and J genes are TRBV4-2 and TRBJ2-1; D gene unclear. V was pared by 5 bases and J by 10 bases, with 15 bases between. CDR1 is LGHNA and CDR2 is YNFKEQ in the germline V gene. The CDR3 runs to 13 residues. CDR3 sequence (DNA): TGTGCCAGCAGCGGAGAGGCCTTCCGAGAGCAGTTCTTC. Residues: CASSGEAFREQFF.

This clonotype has only a few counts. The rearrangement joins TRBV7-8 to TRBJ1-6; TRBD1 aligns across 7 bases. There are 17 residues in the CDR3. V was pared by 0 bases and J by 7 bases, with 9 bases of the junction left unmatched. Per the germline V gene, CDR1 is SGHVS and CDR2 is FQNEAQ. CDR3 in DNA: TGTGCCAGCAGCTTAGCCCCATCACAGGGGAGGAATTCACCCCTCCACTTT. Protein product: CASSLAPSQGRNSPLHF.

The chain is built from TRBV4-1 and TRBJ2-3; D is possibly TRBD1 (6 bases). This CDR3 is built from 16 residues. Germline CDR1 reads MGHRA; CDR2 reads YSYEKL. V lost 1 base to trimming and J lost 0 bases, with 11 bases between them. CDR3 amino acids: CASSQAGVRSTDTQYF. CDR3 sequence (DNA): TGCGCCAGCAGCCAAGCAGGGGTTAGGAGCACAGATACGCAGTATTTT.

V is TRBV18 and J is TRBJ2-1; D gene unclear. Germline V gives CDR1 KGHSH, CDR2 LQKENI. Trimming removed 3 bases from V and 4 bases from J, with 19 bases in between. CDR3 length equals 17 residues. The CDR3 protein is CASSPPGASLVYNEQFF. CDR3 coding DNA: TGTGCCAGCTCACCTCCAGGAGCCTCTCTGGTATACAATGAGCAGTTCTTC.

This clonotype was counted at least ten times. The chain links TRBV24-1 to TRBJ2-3; D could derive from TRBD1 or TRBD2 (5 bases each). Germline CDR1 reads KGHDR; CDR2 reads SFDVKD. The V end lost 9 bases, the J end lost 2 bases, and 11 bases lay between the germline ends. The CDR3 is made up of 13 amino acids. The CDR3 coding sequence is TGTGCCACCGGGGACGACTTCACAGATACGCAGTATTTT. Translated: CATGDDFTDTQYF.

The CDR3 loop is CASSSQTEPANYGYTF. The CDR3 coding sequence is TGTGCCAGCAGTTCACAAACAGAACCAGCTAACTATGGCTACACCTTC. The chain combines TRBV12-3 or TRBV12-4 with TRBJ1-2; D is uncertain. There are 16 residues in the CDR3. V shed 4 bases and J shed 0 bases, with 15 bases lying between them.

This clonotype was found many times. The chain joins TRBV15 to TRBJ2-2, with 11 nucleotides matching TRBD2. Per the germline V gene, CDR1 is LNHNV and CDR2 is YYDKDF (reference sequence). V lost 9 bases and J lost 4; bases outside the gene matches: 10. The CDR3 contains 16 residues. The CDR3 reads CATRVVGLAGTGELFF. CDR3 sequence (DNA): TGTGCCACGAGAGTTGTTGGACTAGCGGGCACCGGGGAGCTGTTTTTT.

The chain recombines TRBV15 with TRBJ2-5; 12 bases align to TRBD1. Trimming cost V 4 bases and J 5 bases; bases outside gene matches: 5. This CDR3 contains 15 residues. CDR1 is LNHNV, CDR2 YYDKDF, per germline (reference sequence). As DNA, the CDR3 is TGTGCCACCAGCAACCCGGGACAGGGGGCGGAGACCCAGTACTTC. Its translation: CATSNPGQGAETQYF.

In its sample, this clonotype was seen a few times. V is TRBV4-3 and J is TRBJ2-1; 8 bases align to TRBD2. The ends lost 1 base at V and 7 bases at J; junction bases unmatched: 9. This CDR3 comprises 16 residues. The germline CDR1 and CDR2 sequences are LGHNA and YSLEER. CDR3: CASSQVPGRELNEQFF. In DNA, the CDR3 is TGCGCCAGCAGCCAAGTTCCCGGGAGGGAATTGAATGAGCAGTTCTTC.

This clonotype has only a few counts. The CDR3 DNA follows: TGTGCCAGCAGCCCCCCGACAGGATTCTCCTACGAGCAGTACTTC. Its protein product is CASSPPTGFSYEQYF. The chain couples TRBV6-5 to TRBJ2-7, with D perhaps TRBD1 (6 bases). Germline V gene sequence: CDR1 MNHEY, CDR2 SVGAGI. Trimming shortened V by 6 bases and J by 0 bases, and 15 bases separated the two germline ends. The CDR3 covers 15 residues.

The table lists this clonotype with a few counts. A junction boundary mismatches the germline segment, possibly from a read error. The chain joins TRBV3-1 to TRBJ1-6; D possibly corresponds to TRBD1 (6 bases). There are 13 residues in the CDR3. Looked up from germline, CDR1 is LGHDT and CDR2 is YNNKEL (reference sequence). The CDR3 sequence: CASSQTTGKGVDF. The CDR3 DNA is TGTGCCAGCAGCCAAACCACCGGAAAGGGGGTCGACTTT.

The V gene is TRBV5-4, the J gene TRBJ2-5; 7 bases are a match to TRBD2. The CDR3 extends over 14 amino acids. V trimming: 3 bases; J trimming: 4 bases; junction bases outside the gene matches: 6. The germline V gene has CDR1 SGHNT and CDR2 YYREEE (reference sequence). The CDR3 protein is CASSSNGGGETQYF. In DNA, the CDR3 is TGTGCCAGCAGCTCGAATGGGGGGGGAGAGACCCAGTACTTC.

CDR3 sequence (DNA): TGTGCCAGCAGCTTAGCGGGGTTCGAAAATGAGCAGTTCTTC. Protein: CASSLAGFENEQFF. V usage is TRBV7-6 and J usage is TRBJ2-1, with D hard to call. Trimming removed 0 bases from V and 7 bases from J, with 10 bases in between. Per germline, CDR1 SGHVS and CDR2 FNYEAQ. The CDR3 has 14 residues.

This clonotype has just a few counts. V and J are TRBV7-2 and TRBJ2-1, with unresolved D. This CDR3 contains 13 residues. Trimming left V 3 bases short and J 7 bases short, with 10 bases between. CDR1 is SGHTA and CDR2 is FQGNSA in the germline V gene. CDR3 sequence reads: CASSFTGLNEQFF. The CDR3 DNA reads as TGTGCCAGCAGCTTCACGGGTTTGAATGAGCAGTTCTTC.

This clonotype has a handful of counts. This rearrangement joins TRBV7-9 to TRBJ2-1; D ambiguous. The V end was cut by 5 bases, the J end by 8 bases, with 10 bases between. Germline V CDR1 and CDR2: SEHNR, FQNEAQ (reference sequence). The CDR3 runs to 12 residues. CDR3 in amino acids: CASSIDTDEQFF. The CDR3 DNA follows: TGTGCCAGCAGCATAGATACCGATGAGCAGTTCTTC.

This clonotype has at least ten counts. V gene TRBV12-3 or TRBV12-4 combines with J gene TRBJ1-5, with D tentatively TRBD1 (5 bases). V lost 6 bases and J lost 4, with 13 bases in between. The CDR3 is 14 amino acids. CDR3: CASSPGAGNQPQHF. CDR3 DNA sequence: TGTGCCAGCAGCCCCGGGGCGGGGAATCAGCCCCAGCATTTT.

This chain links TRBV5-1 with TRBJ2-7; possible D gene TRBD1, 7 bases. Germline CDR1 and CDR2: SGHRS and YFSETQ. The V end lost 7 bases, the J end lost 3 bases, and 17 bases lay between the germline ends. There are 14 residues in the CDR3. CDR3 amino acids: CASRETGTIYEQYF. In nucleotides, the CDR3 is TGCGCCAGCCGGGAGACAGGGACAATCTACGAGCAGTACTTC.

The chain links TRBV7-8 to TRBJ2-1; no reliable D call. This CDR3 region has 13 residues. Trimming shortened V by 0 bases and J by 10 bases, and 10 bases separated the two germline ends. The V gene's germline CDR1 is SGHVS and CDR2 FQNEAQ. The CDR3 loop reads CASSLAGRGEQFF. CDR3 in DNA: TGTGCCAGCAGCTTAGCTGGGCGTGGCGAGCAGTTCTTC.

This clonotype was seen repeatedly, ten times or more. The junction departs from germline at one end; a sequencing error may be responsible. V gene TRBV11-2 combines with J gene TRBJ2-3, with TRBD2 matching over 12 bases. CDR1 SGHAT and CDR2 FQNNGV come from the germline V gene. CDR3 length: 16 residues. Here the CDR3 DNA reads TGTGCTAGCAGCTTAGGGACTAGCGGGAGCACAGATACGCAGTATTTT. This codes for CASSLGTSGSTDTQYF.

The CDR3 sequence is CASSYGEQGAAEAFF. The CDR3 region has the DNA TGTGCCAGCAGTTACGGGGAACAGGGGGCCGCTGAAGCTTTCTTT. This chain connects TRBV6-6 to TRBJ1-1; 9 bases line up with TRBD1. V shed 2 bases and J 6 bases; nucleotides not matched to a gene: 7. The V gene's germline CDR1 is MNHNY and CDR2 SVGAGI (reference sequence). The CDR3 has 15 amino acids.

Written as DNA, the CDR3 is TGTGCCAGCAGCACGACTGACGGGGCGAGGGGCTACACCTTC. It specifies CASSTTDGARGYTF. This sequence joins TRBV7-9 and TRBJ1-2; a weak D match, TRBD1 (5 bases). The CDR3 runs to 14 residues. V lost 5 bases, J lost 8 bases, and 18 bases lay in between. Germline loops: CDR1 SEHNR, CDR2 FQNEAQ (reference sequence).

The sample holds many counts of this clonotype. V is TRBV7-3 and J is TRBJ2-3, with 11 bases that match TRBD2. CDR1 is SGHTA, CDR2 FQGTGA, per germline. Trimming took 5 bases from V and 3 from J; bases not matched to a gene: 7. This CDR3 is built from 16 residues. CDR3: CASSPTSGGSTDTQYF. The CDR3 DNA follows: TGTGCCAGCAGCCCTACTAGCGGGGGATCGACAGATACGCAGTATTTT.

This clonotype was recorded a few times. The V gene is TRBV20-1, the J gene TRBJ2-5, with 8 bases aligning to TRBD2. Per germline, CDR1 DFQATT and CDR2 SNEGSKA (reference sequence). V lost 6 bases, J lost 4 bases, and 10 bases stayed unmatched. This CDR3 spans 14 amino acids. CDR3 coding DNA: TGCAGTGCCCGCTCAGGGACTAGAGCAGAGACCCAGTACTTC. Amino acids: CSARSGTRAETQYF.

This clonotype appeared a few times. This sequence joins TRBV10-3 and TRBJ2-5; D gene uncertain. This CDR3 is 11 amino acids long. Germline V gene data show CDR1 as ENHRY and CDR2 as SYGVKD. Trimming cost V 6 bases and J 1 base, with 3 bases left between them. CDR3: CAIRGQETQYF. The CDR3 region has the DNA TGTGCCATCAGGGGCCAAGAGACCCAGTACTTC.